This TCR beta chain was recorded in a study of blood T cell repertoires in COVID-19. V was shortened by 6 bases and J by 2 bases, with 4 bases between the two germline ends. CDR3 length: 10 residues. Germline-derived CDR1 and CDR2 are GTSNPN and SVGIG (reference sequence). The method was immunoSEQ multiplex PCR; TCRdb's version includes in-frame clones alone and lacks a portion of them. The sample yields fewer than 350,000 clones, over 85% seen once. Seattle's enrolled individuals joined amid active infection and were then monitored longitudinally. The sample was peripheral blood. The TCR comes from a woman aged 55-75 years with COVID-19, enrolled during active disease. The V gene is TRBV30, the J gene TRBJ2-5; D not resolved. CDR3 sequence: CACMQETQYF. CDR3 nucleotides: TGTGCCTGCATGCAAGAGACCCAGTACTTC.